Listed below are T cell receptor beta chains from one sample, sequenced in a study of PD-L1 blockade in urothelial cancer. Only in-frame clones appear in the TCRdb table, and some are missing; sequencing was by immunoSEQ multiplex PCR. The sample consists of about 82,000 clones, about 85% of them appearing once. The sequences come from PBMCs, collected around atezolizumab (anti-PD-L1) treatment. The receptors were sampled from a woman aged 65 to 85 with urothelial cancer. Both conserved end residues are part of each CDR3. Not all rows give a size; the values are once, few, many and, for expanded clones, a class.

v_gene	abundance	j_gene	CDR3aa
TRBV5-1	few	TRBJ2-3	CASSSDRGLTDTQYF
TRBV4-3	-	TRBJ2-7	CASSQAGQGSSYEQYF
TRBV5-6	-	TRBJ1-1	CASSPGNTEAFF
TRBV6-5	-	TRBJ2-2	CASSYDASVPGELFF
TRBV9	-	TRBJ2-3	CASSARSGFLGDTQYF
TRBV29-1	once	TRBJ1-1	CSVEKARGNTEAFF
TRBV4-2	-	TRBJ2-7	CASSHRQGAPYEQYF
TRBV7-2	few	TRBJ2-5	CASSARFGGMRETQYF
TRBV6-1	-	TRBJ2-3	CASRARGRDGDTQYF
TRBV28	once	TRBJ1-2	CASSLTGGGNGYTF
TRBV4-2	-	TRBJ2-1	CASSQVGLAGNEQFF
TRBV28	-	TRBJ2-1	CASSPGGQGVYNEQFF
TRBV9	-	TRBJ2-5	CASSERGETQYF
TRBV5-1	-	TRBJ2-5	CASSRGLAGFQETQYF
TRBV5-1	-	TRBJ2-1	CASSLNRGNEQFF
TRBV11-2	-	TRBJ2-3	CASSSVDRGTDTQYF
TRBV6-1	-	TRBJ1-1	CASRSYNTEAFF
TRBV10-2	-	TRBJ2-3	CASSKTNRADTQYF
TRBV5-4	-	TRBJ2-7	CASSLSSGQGYEQYF
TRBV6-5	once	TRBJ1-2	CASSRDRGKYGYTF
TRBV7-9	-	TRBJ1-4	CASSYPQGAPNEKLFF
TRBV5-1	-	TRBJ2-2	CASSLGQGAIGELFF
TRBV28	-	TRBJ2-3	CASSPLEREEKDTQYF
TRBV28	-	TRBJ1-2	CASSSPRGGGYTF
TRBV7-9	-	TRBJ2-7	CASSPSRLAGASYEQYF
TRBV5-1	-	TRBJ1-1	CASSLAFGAGVKTEAFF
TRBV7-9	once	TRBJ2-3	CASSALQGTDTQYF
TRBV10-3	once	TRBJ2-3	CAISVGRTADTQYF
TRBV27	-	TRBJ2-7	CASSAYSRTGTSAIYEQYF
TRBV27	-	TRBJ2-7	CASSFGTAYEQYF
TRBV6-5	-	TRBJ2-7	CASTGGGEQYF
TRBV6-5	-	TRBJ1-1	CASSYGQLGTEAFF
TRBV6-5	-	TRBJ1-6	CASSQTHSVGSPLHF
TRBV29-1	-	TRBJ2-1	CSVSPSSYNEQFF
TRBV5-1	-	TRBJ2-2	CASSSPQGYTGELFF
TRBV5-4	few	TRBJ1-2	CASSLMGGHGYGYTF
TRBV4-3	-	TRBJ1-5	CASSQDRWTDVNQPQHF
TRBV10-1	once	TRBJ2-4	CASSEGTGNIQYF
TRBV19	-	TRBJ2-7	CASSIRERIGEQYF
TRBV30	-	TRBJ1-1	CAWSAPGQDTEAFF
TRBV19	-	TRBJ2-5	CASSMGREETQYF
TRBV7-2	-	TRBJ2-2	CASSPTLAAGELFF
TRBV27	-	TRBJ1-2	CASSLSSARKYGYTF
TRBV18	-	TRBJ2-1	CASSPGTSGRARNEQFF
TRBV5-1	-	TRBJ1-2	CASSSVPGQGTGGYTF
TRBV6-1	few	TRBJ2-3	CASSESVPTDTQYF
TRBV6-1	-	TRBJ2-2	CASSATAATGELFF
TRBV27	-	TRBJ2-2	CASSASGRVNTGELFF
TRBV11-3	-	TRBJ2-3	CASSLGSARTDTQYF
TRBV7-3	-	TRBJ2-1	CASQTAGSSYNEQFF